The 10 T cell receptor beta chains given below trace back to one sample, sequenced in a study of blood T cells in healthy people across ages. A J-beta primer mix and a sample-barcoded 5' primer were used in a second PCR of about 6 to 12 cycles. TCRdb reanalysed the 5' RACE reads using MiXCR and keeps one entry per CDR3 protein. The table includes 650,000 to 1,000,000 distinct CDR3 sequences, around 36% detected once. The sample consisted of blood. These TCRs come from a man younger than 35 in good health.

The table lists this clonotype with many counts. This sequence joins TRBV12-3 or TRBV12-4 and TRBJ2-3; D possibly matches TRBD1 or TRBD2 (5 bases each). The CDR3 consists of 13 residues. The ends were cut back, 7 bases at V and 4 bases at J, with 12 bases in the middle. The CDR3 loop is CASTTWDADTQYF. The CDR3 nucleotides are TGTGCCAGCACCACTTGGGACGCAGATACGCAGTATTTT.

In this sample, this clonotype turned up a few times. V is TRBV12-3 or TRBV12-4 and J is TRBJ1-2, with D possibly TRBD1 on 6 matching bases. The CDR3 length is 17 residues. Between the trimmed V and J ends, which lost 3 bases and 4 bases, there was a span of 21 bases. CDR3 in DNA: TGTGCCAGCAGTTTGGAGACAGGAACATTTTATCCCTATGGCTACACCTTC. This sequence encodes CASSLETGTFYPYGYTF.

This clonotype has just a few counts. V is TRBV5-1 and J is TRBJ2-1, with D possibly being TRBD1 (7 bases). The CDR3 covers 15 residues. Per the germline V gene, CDR1 is SGHRS and CDR2 is YFSETQ. V shed 4 bases and J shed 8 bases, with 19 bases lying between them. Written as DNA, the CDR3 is TGCGCCAGCAGCGTCGGGGCAGGGGGAGGTGATGAGCAGTTCTTC. It is translated as CASSVGAGGGDEQFF. The full variable domain, with the rest looked up from reference TRBV5-1 and TRBJ2-1, is KAGVTQTPRYLIKTRGQQVTLSCSPISGHRSVSWYQQTPGQGLQFLFEYFSETQRNKGNFPGRFSGRQFSNSRSEMNVSTLELGDSALYLCASSVGAGGGDEQFFGPGTRLTVL.

This clonotype was detected only a few times. The J gene is TRBJ1-6, the V gene TRBV4-3, with D uncertain. CDR1 is LGHNA and CDR2 is YSLEER in the germline V gene. The CDR3 extends over 15 amino acids. V shed 0 bases and J shed 1 base, with 4 bases lying between them. Here the CDR3 reads CASSQERSYNSPLHF. In DNA form, the CDR3 reads TGCGCCAGCAGCCAAGAACGTTCCTATAATTCACCCCTCCACTTT.

The chain carries TRBV19 and TRBJ2-3; D is perhaps TRBD1 or TRBD2 (5 bases each). Germline V gene lookup returns CDR1 LNHDA and CDR2 SQIVND (reference sequence). This CDR3 region has 15 residues. Trimming cost V 3 bases and J 6 bases, with 16 bases left between them. For the CDR3, the DNA is TGTGCCAGTAGTATTCGGGGCAGGGCAGTGGATACGCAGTATTTT. Translated: CASSIRGRAVDTQYF.

This clonotype was recorded only once. Possible read error: a much larger clone is one base away. Here the CDR3 DNA reads TGCAGTGCCTACACAGCGGGGGGAGAAAGACCTAGCGCAGATACGCAGTATTTT. The encoded protein is CSAYTAGGERPSADTQYF. V is TRBV20-1 and J is TRBJ2-3; 9 bases are shared with TRBD2. Germline assignment: CDR1 DFQATT and CDR2 SNEGSKA (reference sequence). V was pared by 6 bases and J by 4 bases, with 20 bases of the junction left unmatched. CDR3 length: 18 residues.

About this clonotype: A much more abundant neighbour one base away suggests this may be a read error. The chain carries TRBV7-2 and TRBJ2-7; D is unclear. Germline CDR1 and CDR2: SGHTA and FQGNSA. Trimming removed 0 bases at V and 3 bases at J, with 12 bases between. CDR3 length: 15 amino acids. The CDR3 coding sequence is TGTGCCAGCAGCTTAGCAGGGAACGCCATCTACGAGCAGTACTTC. Protein product: CASSLAGNAIYEQYF.

The CDR3 DNA reads as TGCAGTGCTAGAGGAGGGACTAGCGGGGCCACAGATACGCAGTATTTT. As protein: CSARGGTSGATDTQYF. V usage is TRBV20-1 and J usage is TRBJ2-3, with 13 bases identical to TRBD2. Germline CDR1 DFQATT, CDR2 SNEGSKA (reference sequence). Trimming removed 1 base from V and 2 bases from J; junction bases left unmatched: 3. CDR3 size: 16 residues.

The rearrangement joins TRBV6-2 or TRBV6-3 to TRBJ2-7; D is unclear. The J call is in doubt because the DNA end fits TRBJ2-5 better. Germline-derived CDR1 and CDR2 are MNHEY and SVGEGT. The CDR3 sequence is 13 residues long. This chain's CDR3 is CASSYSIPATQYF. The CDR3, as DNA: TGTGCCAGCAGTTACTCGATCCCTGCGACCCAGTACTTC.

The DNA of the CDR3 is TGTGCCAGCAGCCCATCCCGGGCAGGGGAAACCGGGGAGCTGTTTTTT. Its translation: CASSPSRAGETGELFF. This rearrangement joins TRBV7-2 to TRBJ2-2, with D perhaps TRBD1 (6 bases). From germline, CDR1 is SGHTA and CDR2 FQGNSA. V gave up 5 bases and J gave up 5 bases, with 18 bases separating them. The length of the CDR3 is 16 residues.